The rows below give T cell receptor beta chains drawn from one sample of a study of cytomegalovirus exposure and HLA in healthy donors. Data came from immunoSEQ multiplex PCR; TCRdb stores just in-frame clones and leaves some out. The profile shows about 130,000 clones, approximately 74% of them singletons. The sequencing sample was made of PBMCs. Receptor source: a man between 18 and 35 years old in good health and CMV-seropositive. Each CDR3 is given with its conserved first and last residue. The D gene is left open where the match is weak. Clone size is not always given. Where it is, it says once, few, many or a class for expanded clones.

TRBV5-1	TRBD1	TRBJ1-1	NA	CASSPTGATEAFF	TGCGCCAGCAGCCCGACAGGGGCCACTGAAGCTTTCTTT
TRBV4-1	NA	TRBJ1-1	NA	CASSQVIRTEAFF	TGCGCCAGCAGCCAAGTTATCCGGACTGAAGCTTTCTTT
TRBV28	NA	TRBJ2-7	NA	CASIPRRGGPYEQYF	TGTGCCAGCATCCCCCGTAGGGGCGGACCTTACGAGCAGTACTTC
TRBV11-3	NA	TRBJ2-2	NA	CASSSEGPAGELFF	TGTGCCAGCAGCTCCGAGGGCCCCGCAGGGGAGCTGTTTTTT
TRBV28	NA	TRBJ2-5	NA	CASSLGGPQETQYF	TGTGCCAGCAGTTTAGGGGGCCCCCAAGAGACCCAGTACTTC
TRBV2	NA	TRBJ2-1	NA	CASSEPSEQFF	TGTGCCAGCAGTGAACCGAGTGAGCAGTTCTTC
TRBV6-5	NA	TRBJ1-4	NA	CASTLTPGANEKLFF	TGTGCCAGCACCTTGACGCCGGGAGCAAATGAAAAACTGTTTTTT
TRBV27	TRBD2	TRBJ2-5	NA	CASSLSGGSETQYF	TGTGCCAGCAGTCTTAGCGGGGGGTCTGAGACCCAGTACTTC
TRBV9	NA	TRBJ1-1	NA	CASNRENTEAFF	TGTGCCAGCAACAGGGAGAACACTGAAGCTTTCTTT
TRBV7-7	NA	TRBJ2-5	NA	CASSFPQGTQYF	TGTGCTAGCAGCTTCCCGCAGGGAACCCAGTACTTC
TRBV19	NA	TRBJ2-5	NA	CASSIDRENRETQYF	TGTGCCAGTAGTATAGACAGGGAAAACAGGGAGACCCAGTACTTC
TRBV5-1	TRBD2	TRBJ2-5	NA	CASSPSGDQETQYF	TGCGCCAGCAGCCCGAGCGGGGATCAAGAGACCCAGTACTTC
TRBV6-5	NA	TRBJ1-6	NA	CASRGRSSPLHF	TGTGCCAGCAGGGGTCGGAGTTCACCCCTCCACTTT
TRBV5-1	NA	TRBJ1-5	few	CASSLGGEGQPQHF	TGCGCCAGCAGCTTGGGGGGAGAGGGTCAGCCCCAGCATTTT
TRBV7-8	NA	TRBJ2-5	NA	CASSEQIRVTQYF	TGTGCCAGCAGCGAGCAAATCAGGGTGACCCAGTACTTC